This T cell receptor (beta chain) appears in the sequencing data of a study of T cells in Graves' hyperthyroidism and ophthalmopathy. Germline values: CDR1 DFQATT, CDR2 SNEGSKA (reference sequence). The CDR3 extends over 15 amino acids. Deletions cut 1 base from V and 0 bases from J, with 10 bases between. This clonotype was observed many times. Amplified regions were TCR beta CDR3 sequences from RNA transcripts. First-round RT-PCR with HTBI primers amplified the TCR CDR3 region. TCRdb re-derived calls from the multiplex PCR reads in MiXCR, one entry per CDR3 protein. The data show around 300,000 distinct CDR3 sequences, roughly 15% seen once.

This chain connects TRBV20-1 to TRBJ2-1; maybe TRBD1 (5 bases). The source is a woman younger than 45 with Graves' hyperthyroidism that later progressed to Graves' ophthalmopathy. The specimen was blood. DNA of the CDR3: TGCAGTGCTAGAGGACACAGGAGCTCCTACAATGAGCAGTTCTTC. The encoded protein is CSARGHRSSYNEQFF.